This TCR beta chain was identified in a study of TIL therapy for anti-PD-1-resistant metastatic lung cancer. Across the whole study: Tumors carried a median about 1.5 non-synonymous mutations per megabase.

V lost 1 base to trimming and J lost 1 base; unmatched junction nucleotides: 3. CDR1 LGHDT and CDR2 YNNKEL come from the germline V gene (reference sequence). This CDR3 is 18 amino acids long. This was the immunoSEQ v3 assay. TCRdb's table, derived via immunoSEQ multiplex PCR, lists solely in-frame clones and lacks some. The sample lists under 60,000 clones; roughly 85% were seen once. This sample's time point: pre-treatment sample, taken before nivolumab and TIL therapy. V gene TRBV3-1 (or the pseudogene TRBV3-2) combines with J gene TRBJ2-6; 11 bases match TRBD2. This sample comprised blood, obtained at baseline. This receptor was identified in a person between 30 and 80 years old with non-small cell lung cancer. CDR3 in DNA: TGTGCCAGCAGCCAAGTGAGACTAGCGGGGTCTGGGGCCAACGTCCTGACTTTC. Its translation: CASSQVRLAGSGANVLTF.